The following is a TCR beta chain sequence with its context. As yet, its antigen is unknown. This sample also contains other DNA sequences that code for the same CDR3. These data belong to a study of circulating and synovial CD4+ cells in juvenile arthritis. Regarding the study as a whole: Measured synovium overlap likely understates the true shared repertoire. Vbeta family usage analysis did not detect the pathogenic-like versus bulk difference. T cell genome counts differed by at least an order of magnitude between CPL and CD4 samples.

The V segment lost 2 bases and the J segment 8 bases; nucleotides outside the gene matches: 5. The length of the CDR3 is 13 residues. Germline assignment: CDR1 KGHSH and CDR2 LQKENI. Only in-frame clones appear in the TCRdb table, and some are missing; sequencing was by immunoSEQ multiplex PCR. The table lists around 32,000 clones, nearly 95% of them singletons. Samples derive from patients with active juvenile idiopathic arthritis. The TCR sequence derives from a human donor with juvenile idiopathic arthritis. Sequenced material: CD4+ T cells from blood. The chain carries TRBV18 and TRBJ1-2, with 7 bases aligning to TRBD1. The CDR3 DNA sequence: TGTGCCAGCTCACCATTAGGGGGCGCAGGCTACACCTTC. It translates to CASSPLGGAGYTF.